Listed below are T cell receptor beta chains from one sample, sequenced in a study of T-cell reconstitution after alpha-beta-depleted transplantation in children. TCRdb re-called the PCR reads with MiXCR, one entry per CDR3 protein. The top ten clones hold 6.3% of a sample with 200,000 to 300,000 distinct CDR3 sequences, just under 8.5% of them seen once. The sample was PBMCs, mostly from graft donor cells, taken 180 days after TCRalphabeta/CD19-depleted stem cell transplant. The receptor source for this set is a male patient under 18 who had a stem cell transplant for acute lymphoblastic leukemia, so the T cells may come from the graft donor. Both conserved end residues are part of each CDR3. D genes are given only for firm matches.

D | J | length | V | CDR3
TRBD2 | TRBJ2-3 | 15 | TRBV3-1 | CASGKLAATTDTQYF
NA | TRBJ1-4 | 13 | TRBV29-1 | CSVDPGGGEKLFF
TRBD2 | TRBJ2-7 | 15 | TRBV5-1 | CASSPPSGTAYEQYF
NA | TRBJ1-2 | 11 | TRBV7-2 | CASSPHYGYTF
TRBD1 | TRBJ1-5 | 14 | TRBV5-8 | CASSTRTGTSPQHF
NA | TRBJ2-3 | 15 | TRBV10-1 | CASSEASGPQGTQYF
TRBD2 | TRBJ2-7 | 15 | TRBV7-6 | CASSDSGRPPYEQYF
NA | TRBJ2-1 | 13 | TRBV7-9 | CASKMANYNEQFF
NA | TRBJ2-7 | 14 | TRBV20-1 | CSALTDRFPYEQYF
TRBD2 | TRBJ2-3 | 12 | TRBV11-2 | CASSLGGTSLYF
NA | TRBJ2-1 | 14 | TRBV5-1 | CASSLSGAHNEQFF
NA | TRBJ2-4 | 15 | TRBV20-1 | CSARVLGSPKNIQYF
NA | TRBJ1-2 | 16 | TRBV27 | CASSPTPSGGRRGYTF
TRBD2 | TRBJ2-1 | 17 | TRBV10-3 | CAISESRTSGEGGEQFF
NA | TRBJ1-1 | 17 | TRBV15 | CATSRERGGPLNTEAFF
NA | TRBJ2-1 | 13 | TRBV29-1 | CSVGRTSYNEQFF
NA | TRBJ2-2 | 13 | TRBV28 | CATPGHNTGELFF
NA | TRBJ1-2 | 16 | TRBV4-1 | CASSQVPGQPNYGYTF
NA | TRBJ1-5 | 19 | TRBV12-5 | CASGHRGETKGDSNQPQHF
NA | TRBJ2-2 | 12 | TRBV20-1 | CSASRFTGELFF
TRBD2 | TRBJ2-3 | 14 | TRBV11-2 | CASSLGGGGDTQYF
NA | TRBJ2-7 | 13 | TRBV5-1 | CASGSRDSYEQYF
NA | TRBJ2-5 | 13 | TRBV7-6 | CASKSVLQETQYF
NA | TRBJ2-4 | 14 | TRBV4-1 | CASSQKVAKNIQYF
NA | TRBJ2-7 | 13 | TRBV28 | CASSTGPSYEQYF
NA | TRBJ2-7 | 15 | TRBV7-3 | CASSRREPSFYEQYF
NA | TRBJ2-5 | 11 | TRBV5-1 | CVSSLFETQYF
TRBD2 | TRBJ2-2 | 15 | TRBV12-3/TRBV12-4 | CASSLRERGTGELFF
NA | TRBJ1-1 | 16 | TRBV5-1 | CASSLVPGRMNTEAFF
TRBD2 | TRBJ2-1 | 14 | TRBV10-3 | CAIRREGAYNEQFF
NA | TRBJ2-1 | 13 | TRBV5-4 | CASSGSSYNEQFF
NA | TRBJ2-7 | 15 | TRBV10-2 | CASSEFVTAGYEQYF
NA | TRBJ1-2 | 13 | TRBV29-1 | CSVEDDGNYGYTF
TRBD1 | TRBJ1-1 | 16 | TRBV5-1 | CASSYGTGPMNTEAFF
NA | TRBJ2-7 | 15 | TRBV14 | CASSNGHLAPYEQYF
TRBD1 | TRBJ1-1 | 15 | TRBV20-1 | CSARDLTGGTTEAFF
NA | TRBJ1-6 | 15 | TRBV5-4 | CASSPHTTDNSPLHF
TRBD1 | TRBJ1-4 | 16 | TRBV25-1 | CASSEGGQAYGEKLFF
NA | TRBJ1-5 | 13 | TRBV15 | CATSRDGGQPQHF
TRBD1 | TRBJ2-5 | 15 | TRBV2 | CASSEDRGLGETQYF
NA | TRBJ2-3 | 10 | TRBV9 | CASSGDTQYF
NA | TRBJ1-1 | 14 | TRBV2 | CARKDPGQYTEAFF
TRBD2 | TRBJ2-1 | 14 | TRBV12-3/TRBV12-4 | CASIGLGTYNEQFF
NA | TRBJ1-6 | 17 | TRBV21-1 | CASSKGGQDRGTSPLHF
TRBD1 | TRBJ2-3 | 15 | TRBV20-1 | CSAHNRGRTTDTQYF
TRBD1 | TRBJ2-7 | 15 | TRBV20-1 | CSARGWRQGVHEQYF
NA | TRBJ2-1 | 13 | TRBV7-2 | CASSRGLNNEQFF
NA | TRBJ2-1 | 15 | TRBV12-3/TRBV12-4 | CASSLTGAFYNEQFF
NA | TRBJ1-6 | 17 | TRBV19 | CASSIPDRLSYNSPLHF
TRBD1 | TRBJ2-5 | 16 | TRBV11-2 | CASSLVLRQGGETQYF
NA | TRBJ2-2 | 15 | TRBV6-1 | CASRPADRVTGELFF
NA | TRBJ2-5 | 15 | TRBV28 | CASSLGADRGETQYF
NA | TRBJ1-2 | 13 | TRBV6-5 | CASSSDALYGYTF